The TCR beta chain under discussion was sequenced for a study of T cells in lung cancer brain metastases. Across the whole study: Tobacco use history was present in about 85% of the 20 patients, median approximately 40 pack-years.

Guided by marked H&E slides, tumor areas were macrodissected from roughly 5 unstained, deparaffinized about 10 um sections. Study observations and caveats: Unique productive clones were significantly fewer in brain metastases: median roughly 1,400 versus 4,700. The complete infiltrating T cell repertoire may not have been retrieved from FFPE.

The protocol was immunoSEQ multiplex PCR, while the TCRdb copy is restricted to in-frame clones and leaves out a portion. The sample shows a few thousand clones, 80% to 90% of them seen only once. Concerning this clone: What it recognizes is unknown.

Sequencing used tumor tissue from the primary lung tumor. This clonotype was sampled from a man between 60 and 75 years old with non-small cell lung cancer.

In DNA, the CDR3 is TGTGCCAGCAGCGGGGGTTTGGACAGGGGCGCAGGGGCGGATAATGAAAAACTGTTTTTT. Translation: CASSGGLDRGAGADNEKLFF. The V call is TRBV7-6, the J call TRBJ1-4; 9 nucleotides line up with TRBD1. This CDR3 spans 20 amino acids. J lost 4 bases, V lost 5 bases, and 20 bases had no gene match. CDR1 and CDR2 (germline): SGHVS, FNYEAQ. The full variable domain, rest sourced from reference TRBV7-6 and TRBJ1-4, is GAGVSQSPRYKVTKRGQDVALRCDPISGHVSLYWYRQALGQGPEFLTYFNYEAQQDKSGLPNDRFSAERPEGSISTLTIQRTEQRDSAMYRCASSGGLDRGAGADNEKLFFGSGTQLSVL.